Given below is one T cell receptor (beta chain) in context. Its antigen remains unknown. This entry is derived from a study of T cell repertoires in cytomegalovirus infection. Study outcomes and limitations: Dominant in the ex vivo response were TCR beta clonotypes restricted by HLA-C and specific for CMV.

Germline CDR1 reads SGHKS; CDR2 reads YYEKEE (reference sequence). The length of the CDR3 is 15 residues. V was shortened by 0 bases and J by 2 bases, with 10 bases between the two germline ends. MiXCR, run by TCRdb on the reads, gives a single entry per CDR3 protein. The repertoire has about 680,000 distinct CDR3 sequences, roughly a quarter of them found once; the top ten carry under 8.5%. J is TRBJ2-3 and V is TRBV5-5, with D uncertain. The source material was CD8+ T cells from PBMCs. The clonotype comes from a human donor in good health (CMV status not recorded). Some clones in this sample may be carry-over from other donors' samples. The CDR3 protein is CASSLVPRATDTQYF. The CDR3 nucleotides are TGTGCCAGCAGCTTGGTTCCGCGTGCCACAGATACGCAGTATTTT.